This T cell receptor beta chain was obtained from a study of T cells in Graves' hyperthyroidism and ophthalmopathy (dated by TCRdb to about 2019). General notes on the study: Peripheral blood was collected at initial diagnosis, before any treatment. A discovery cohort of roughly 100 patients, roughly 43 with Graves' ophthalmopathy and under 60 with stable Graves' hyperthyroidism, was used to find distinguishing TCR V-J signatures. Prospective prediction of ophthalmopathy was tested in an independent validation cohort of about 19 hyperthyroidism patients and some 17 patients who later progressed to ophthalmopathy. For training and testing, the 80 to 100 patients in the discovery cohort were randomly divided in a 7:3 ratio. In several Graves' hyperthyroidism patients, the study also compared T-cell repertoires from thyroid tissue with T-cell repertoires from blood. Following sampling, methimazole starting at 30 mg daily was given to hyperthyroidism patients, and high-dose intravenous methylprednisolone was given to ophthalmopathy patients. The paper reports TCR Vbeta CDR3 sequencing of 130 to 150 peripheral blood samples: some 44 ophthalmopathy, 70 to 85 hyperthyroidism and around 17 progressor patients. Beyond this particular receptor, the publication reports: Most expanded thyroid clonotypes (frequency above 0.001) were also found in blood, which suggests that blood repertoires may mirror thyroid immune responses. A model built on a 13 V-J signature distinguished ophthalmopathy from stable hyperthyroidism, reaching around 90% sensitivity and about 81% specificity in cross-validation and 80%/75% in testing. Sample size was not statistically predetermined, and blinding of investigators to group allocation was not performed. In validation, the model predicted progression to ophthalmopathy a median of about 5.9 months before onset, with approximately 70% sensitivity and roughly 73% specificity.

The TCR beta CDR3 regions were amplified from RNA transcripts. The first round of RT-PCR for the TCR CDR3 was performed with the HTBI primer set and the Qiagen OneStep RT-PCR kit. The libraries were constructed in a second round of multiplex PCR and then size-selected and purified. Sequencing of the libraries was done on an Illumina HiSeq2000 using paired-end 100 bp reads. From the authors' description of their analysis: Raw data were processed with SOAPnuke, discarding reads with adapters, uncalled bases, mean Phred below 15, or no exact constant-primer or identifier match. COPE v1.2.5 was used to merge the high-quality paired reads, and each unique nucleotide sequence was defined as a clonotype. MiTCR v1.1 was used to align the clonotypes against IMGT TRBV, TRBD and TRBJ reference segments. Analysis was restricted to V-J combinations with a frequency above 0.0001, which covered roughly 99% of repertoires. A TCS score was defined as the ratio between F50 (clonal expansion) and ExV (chaos), using BLOSUM62-based TCRdist between CDR3 peptides within each V-J. Welch's t-statistics and random forest reduced roughly 530 V-J features to 13, which were used in a naive Bayes classifier (R e1071). TCRdb's own reprocessing of the public reads used fastp at Q25 and MiXCR and kept productive beta chains. One record per CDR3 amino acid sequence lists the most common genes and DNA. TCRdb's processing, not the authors', yielded these V and J calls. In all, the sample holds some 570,000 distinct CDR3 sequences, and approximately 17% of those were seen once. Roughly 18% of the sample is held by the ten biggest clonotypes.

Relative to germline, V is missing 6 bases and J is missing 8 bases, with 11 bases of the junction outside any gene match. Spanning cysteine to phenylalanine, the CDR3 consists of 15 amino acids. Only the CDR3 region is kept as DNA, spanning 45 bases read in frame from base 1. The CDR1 and CDR2 encoded by the germline V gene are MDHEN and SYDVKM. For this clonotype: There is no known antigen for this receptor. One base away there is no much larger clone; base qualities are not given.

Moderately to severely active disease, a Clinical Activity Score of at least 3, a NOSPECS grade of at least 4, and a duration under 3 months were present in ophthalmopathy patients. Any patient with an uncontrolled infection, another autoimmune disease, pregnancy or lactation was excluded. Diagnoses were established on the basis of clinical symptoms, serum thyroxine and TRAb, thyroid ultrasound, and orbital computed tomography. PBMCs were separated from roughly 10 ml of fresh peripheral blood using Ficoll-Paque density gradient centrifugation. Trizol reagent was used to extract total RNA, and RNA quality was then checked on an Agilent 2100 Bioanalyzer.

The sequencing input was blood. The TCR sequence derives from a woman aged 18-29 years with Graves' ophthalmopathy. The receptor chain draws on TRBV28 and TRBJ2-1; TRBD2 agrees with 9 junctional bases. The CDR3 region: CASSPGRGGQYEQFF. The sequenced DNA: TGTGCCAGCAGCCCCGGGCGGGGGGGCCAGTATGAGCAGTTCTTC.